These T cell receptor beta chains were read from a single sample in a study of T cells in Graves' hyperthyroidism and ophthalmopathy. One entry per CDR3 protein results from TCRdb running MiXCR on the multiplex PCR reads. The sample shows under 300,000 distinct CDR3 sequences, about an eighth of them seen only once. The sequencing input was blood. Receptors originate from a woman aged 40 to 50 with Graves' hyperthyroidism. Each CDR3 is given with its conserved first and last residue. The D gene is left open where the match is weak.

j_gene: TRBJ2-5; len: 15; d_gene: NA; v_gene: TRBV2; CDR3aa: CASSGKGGTRETQYF
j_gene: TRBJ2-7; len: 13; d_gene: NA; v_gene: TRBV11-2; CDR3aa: CASSLVRVGEQYF
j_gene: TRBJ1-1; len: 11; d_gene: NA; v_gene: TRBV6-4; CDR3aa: CASSPDGEAFF
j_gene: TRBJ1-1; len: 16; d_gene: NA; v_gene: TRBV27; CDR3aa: CASSPRGQQGNTEAFF
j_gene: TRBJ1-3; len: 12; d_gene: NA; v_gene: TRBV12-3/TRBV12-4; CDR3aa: CASRSVGNTIYF
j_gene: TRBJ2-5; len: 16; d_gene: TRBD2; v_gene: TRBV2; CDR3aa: CASSPLLAGNQETQYF
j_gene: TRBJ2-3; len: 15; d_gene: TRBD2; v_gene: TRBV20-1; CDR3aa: CSARGTSGRTDTQYF
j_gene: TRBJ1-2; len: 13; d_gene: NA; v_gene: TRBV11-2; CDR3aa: CASSRLSNYGYTF
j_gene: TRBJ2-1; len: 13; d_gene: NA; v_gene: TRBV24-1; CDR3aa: CATSDFTKNEQFF
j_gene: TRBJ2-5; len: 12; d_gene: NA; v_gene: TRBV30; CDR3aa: CAWSPGQETQYF
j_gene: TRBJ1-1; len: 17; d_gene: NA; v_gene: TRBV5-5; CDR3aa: CASSLEVGQRSNAEAFF
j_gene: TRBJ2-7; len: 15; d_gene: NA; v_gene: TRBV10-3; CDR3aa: CAISGRGPPGDEQYF
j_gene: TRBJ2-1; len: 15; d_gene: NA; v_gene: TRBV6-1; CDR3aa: CASSGWTKNYNEQFF
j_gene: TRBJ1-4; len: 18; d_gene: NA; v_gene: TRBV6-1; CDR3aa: CASRSDRQGLSTNEKLFF
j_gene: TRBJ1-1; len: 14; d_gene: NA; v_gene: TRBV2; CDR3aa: CASSIDRLNTEAFF
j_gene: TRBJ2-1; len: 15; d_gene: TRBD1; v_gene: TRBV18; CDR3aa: CASSPPAGGSAQVFF
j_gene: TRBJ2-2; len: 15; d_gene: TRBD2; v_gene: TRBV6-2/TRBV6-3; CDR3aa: CASRPGLAGGGELFF
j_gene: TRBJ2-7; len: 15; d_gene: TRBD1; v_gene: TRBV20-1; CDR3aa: CSARDVTGGWNEQYF
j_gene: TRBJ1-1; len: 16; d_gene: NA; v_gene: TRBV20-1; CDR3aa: CSARVAAKGVNTEAFF
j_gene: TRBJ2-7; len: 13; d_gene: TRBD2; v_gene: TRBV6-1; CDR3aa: CASSWDREGEQYF
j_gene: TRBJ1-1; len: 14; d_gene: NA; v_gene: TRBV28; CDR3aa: CASSFRVLNTEAFF
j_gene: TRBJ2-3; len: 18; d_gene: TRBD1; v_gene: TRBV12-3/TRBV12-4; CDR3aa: CASSLVPGQGSGTDTQYF
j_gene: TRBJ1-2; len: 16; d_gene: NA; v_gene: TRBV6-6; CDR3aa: CASSYSGGGAGGGYTF
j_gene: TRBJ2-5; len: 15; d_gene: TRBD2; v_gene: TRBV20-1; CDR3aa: CSAPISAGEGETQYF
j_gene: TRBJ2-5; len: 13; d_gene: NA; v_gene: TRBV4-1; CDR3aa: CASSLGLSETQYF
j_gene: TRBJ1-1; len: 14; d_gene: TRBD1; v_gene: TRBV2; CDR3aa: CASTGTDRGAEAFF
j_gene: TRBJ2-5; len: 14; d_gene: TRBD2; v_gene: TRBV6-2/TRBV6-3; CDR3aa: CASSAAGGQETQYF
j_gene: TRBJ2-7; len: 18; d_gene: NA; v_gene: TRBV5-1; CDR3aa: CASSSLLPGSQKAYEQYF
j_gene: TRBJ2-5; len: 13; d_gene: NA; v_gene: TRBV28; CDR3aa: CASSSMFRETQYF
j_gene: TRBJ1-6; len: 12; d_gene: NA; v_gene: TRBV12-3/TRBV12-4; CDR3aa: CASRADHSPLHF
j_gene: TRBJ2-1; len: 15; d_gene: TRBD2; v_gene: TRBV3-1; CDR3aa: CASSRASGSIYEQFF
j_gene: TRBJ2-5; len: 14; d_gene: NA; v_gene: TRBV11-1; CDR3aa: CASSLGVGQETQYF
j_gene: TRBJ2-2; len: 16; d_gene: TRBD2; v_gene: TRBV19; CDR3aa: CASSTGLAGHTGELFF
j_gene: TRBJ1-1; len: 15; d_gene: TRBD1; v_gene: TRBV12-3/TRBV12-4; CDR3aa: CASSTRDRPNTEAFF
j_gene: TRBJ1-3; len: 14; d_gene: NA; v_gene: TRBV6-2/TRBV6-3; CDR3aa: CASDVVPSGNTIYF
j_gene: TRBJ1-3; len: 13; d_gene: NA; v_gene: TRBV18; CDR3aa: CASVQGPGNTIYF
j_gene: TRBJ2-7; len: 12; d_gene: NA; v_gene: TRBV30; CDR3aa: CAWSVRAYEQYF
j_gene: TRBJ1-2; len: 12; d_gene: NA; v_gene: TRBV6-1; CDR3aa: CASSTWDGSYTF
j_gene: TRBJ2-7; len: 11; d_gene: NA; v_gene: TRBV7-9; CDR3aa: CASTDRYEQYF
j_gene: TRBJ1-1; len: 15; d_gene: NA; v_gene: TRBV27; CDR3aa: CASTQRGVGNTEAFF
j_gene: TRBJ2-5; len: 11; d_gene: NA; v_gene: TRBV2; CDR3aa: CASRLEETQYF
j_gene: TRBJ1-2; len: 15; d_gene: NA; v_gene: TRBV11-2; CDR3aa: CASSLRPVQGYGYTF
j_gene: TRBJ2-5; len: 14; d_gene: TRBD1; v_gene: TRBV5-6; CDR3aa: CASSWGDRQETQYF
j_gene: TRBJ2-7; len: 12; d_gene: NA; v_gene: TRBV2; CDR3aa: CASMSGGAEQYF
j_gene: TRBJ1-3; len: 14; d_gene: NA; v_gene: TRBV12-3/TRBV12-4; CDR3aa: CASSLESFLNTIYF
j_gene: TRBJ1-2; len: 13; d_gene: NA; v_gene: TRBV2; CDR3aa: CASKLGGSYGYTF
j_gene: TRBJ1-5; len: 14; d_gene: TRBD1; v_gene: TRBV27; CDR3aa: CASSFGQGGQPQHF
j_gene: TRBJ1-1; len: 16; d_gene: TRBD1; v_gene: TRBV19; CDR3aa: CASSFGTGGSQTEAFF
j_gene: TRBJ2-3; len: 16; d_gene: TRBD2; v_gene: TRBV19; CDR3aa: CASSSRTSGDTDTQYF
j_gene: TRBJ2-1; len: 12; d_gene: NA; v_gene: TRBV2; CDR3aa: CATGTLGDEQFF
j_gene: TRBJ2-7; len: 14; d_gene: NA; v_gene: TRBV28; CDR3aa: CASSLGFSSYEQYF
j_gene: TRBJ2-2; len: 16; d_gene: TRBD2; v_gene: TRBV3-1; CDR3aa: CASSLGLAGGDGELFF
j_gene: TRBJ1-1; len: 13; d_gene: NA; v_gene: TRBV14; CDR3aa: CASSQVSQGWAFF
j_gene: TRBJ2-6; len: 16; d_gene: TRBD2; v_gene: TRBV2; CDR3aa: CASILAGNSGANVLTF